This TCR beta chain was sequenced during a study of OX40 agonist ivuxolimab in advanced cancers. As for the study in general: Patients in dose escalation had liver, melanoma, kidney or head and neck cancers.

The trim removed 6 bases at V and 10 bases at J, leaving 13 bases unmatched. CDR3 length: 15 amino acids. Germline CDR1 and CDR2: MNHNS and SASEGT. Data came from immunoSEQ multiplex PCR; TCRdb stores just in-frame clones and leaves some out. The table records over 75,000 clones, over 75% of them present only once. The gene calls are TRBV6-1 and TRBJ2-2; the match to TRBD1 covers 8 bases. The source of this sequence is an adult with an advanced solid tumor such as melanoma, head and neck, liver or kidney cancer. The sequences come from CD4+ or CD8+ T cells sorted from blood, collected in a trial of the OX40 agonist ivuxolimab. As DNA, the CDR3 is TGTGCCAGCAGAGAGGACAGGGTTCAAGTCCCGGAGCTGTTTTTT. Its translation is CASREDRVQVPELFF.